This T cell receptor (beta chain) was recovered during a study of control samples from healthy donors and cancer patients. The CDR3 contains 14 residues. Trimming took 0 bases from V and 2 from J, leaving 7 bases between them. Germline-derived CDR1 and CDR2 are SEHNR and FQNEAQ (reference sequence). Clones were read by immunoSEQ multiplex PCR, and TCRdb kept only the in-frame ones, dropping some. Of around 130,000 clones in the sample, 88% were seen once. This chain links TRBV7-9 with TRBJ1-1; D might be TRBD1 (5 bases). This sequence was found in a man aged 45-65 years in good health. The sequencing sample was made of blood. DNA for the CDR3: TGTGCCAGCAGCTTAGCCGGGGCCAACACTGAAGCTTTCTTT. Translated, it gives CASSLAGANTEAFF.